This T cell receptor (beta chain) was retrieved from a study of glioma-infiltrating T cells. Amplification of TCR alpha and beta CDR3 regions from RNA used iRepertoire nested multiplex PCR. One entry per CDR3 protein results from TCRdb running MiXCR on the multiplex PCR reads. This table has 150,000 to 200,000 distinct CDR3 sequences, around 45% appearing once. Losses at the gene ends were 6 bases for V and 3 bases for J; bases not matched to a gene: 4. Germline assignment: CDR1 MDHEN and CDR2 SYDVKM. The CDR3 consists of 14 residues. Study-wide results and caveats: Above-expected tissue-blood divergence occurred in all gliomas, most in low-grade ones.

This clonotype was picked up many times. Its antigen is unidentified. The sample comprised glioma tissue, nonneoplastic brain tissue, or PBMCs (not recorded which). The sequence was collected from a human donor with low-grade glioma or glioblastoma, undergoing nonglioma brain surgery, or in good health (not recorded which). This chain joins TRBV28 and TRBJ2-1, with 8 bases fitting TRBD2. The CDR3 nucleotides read TGTGCCAGCAGCTTAGCGGGATACTACAATGAGCAGTTCTTC. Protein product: CASSLAGYYNEQFF.